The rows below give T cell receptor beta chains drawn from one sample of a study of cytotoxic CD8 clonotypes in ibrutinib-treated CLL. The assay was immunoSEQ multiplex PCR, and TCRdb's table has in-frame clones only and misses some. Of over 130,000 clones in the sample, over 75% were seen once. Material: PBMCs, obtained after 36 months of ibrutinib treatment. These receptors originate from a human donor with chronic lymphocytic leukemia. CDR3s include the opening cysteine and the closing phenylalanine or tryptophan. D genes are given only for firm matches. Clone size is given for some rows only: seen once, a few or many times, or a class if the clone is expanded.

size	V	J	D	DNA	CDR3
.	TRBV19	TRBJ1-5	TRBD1	TGTGCCAGTAGCCGGGGACAGGGATCCGGGCAGCCCCAGCATTTT	CASSRGQGSGQPQHF
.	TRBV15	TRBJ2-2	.	TGTGCCACCAGCATTGAAACGGCCGGGGAGCTGTTTTTT	CATSIETAGELFF
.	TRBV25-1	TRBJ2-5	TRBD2	TGTGCCAGCAGTGAACGGGGGGGCGGCGGGACCCAGTACTTC	CASSERGGGGTQYF
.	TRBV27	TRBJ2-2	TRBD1	TGTGCCAGCACTTCCGGGACAGGCGGGAACCGGGAGCTGTTTTTT	CASTSGTGGNRELFF
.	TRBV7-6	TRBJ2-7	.	TGTGCCAGCAGCTTAGCGGGGACCTACGAGCAGTACTTC	CASSLAGTYEQYF
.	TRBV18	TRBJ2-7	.	TGTGCCAGCTCACCACTTGGACCCGTCGGCGAGCAGTACTTC	CASSPLGPVGEQYF
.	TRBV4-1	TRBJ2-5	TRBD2	TGCGCCAGCAGCCAAAGATTAACTAGCGGGAGGGCCGTTGCGGAGACCCAGTACTTC	CASSQRLTSGRAVAETQYF
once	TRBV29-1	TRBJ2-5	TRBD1	TGCAGCGTTGAGACAGGGACGGAGACCCAGTACTTC	CSVETGTETQYF
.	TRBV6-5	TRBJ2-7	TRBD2	TGTGCCAGCAGTTACCGGGGCGGGGGAACCTACGAGCAGTACTTC	CASSYRGGGTYEQYF
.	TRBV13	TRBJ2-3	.	TGTGCCAGCAGCTTGAACAGGAGGGAAGATACGCAGTATTTT	CASSLNRREDTQYF
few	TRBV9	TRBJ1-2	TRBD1	TGTGCCAGCAGCGCGACAGGGGCCTATGGCTACACCTTC	CASSATGAYGYTF
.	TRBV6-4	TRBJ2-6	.	TGTGCCAGCAGTGAGGGAGAGACAGCTGGGGCCAACGTCCTGACTTTC	CASSEGETAGANVLTF
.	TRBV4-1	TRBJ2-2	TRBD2	TGCGCCAGCAGCCAAGGGGGAGGGCGGGAAGGCGGGGAGCTGTTTTTT	CASSQGGGREGGELFF
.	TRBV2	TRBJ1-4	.	TGTGCCAGCAGTACAAATGAAAACCTGTTTTTT	CASSTNENLFF
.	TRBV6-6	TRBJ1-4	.	TGTGCCAGCATGTCCCTAGCTAATGAAAAACTGTTTTTT	CASMSLANEKLFF
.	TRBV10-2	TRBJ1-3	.	TGCGCCACATACCCGGGACACCGGATAGACACCATATATTTT	CATYPGHRIDTIYF
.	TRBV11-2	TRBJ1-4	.	TGTGCCAGCAGCTTATTAGGGGACACAACTAATGAAAAACTGTTTTTT	CASSLLGDTTNEKLFF
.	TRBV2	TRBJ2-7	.	TGTGCCAGCAGTGAAGCCAGGGCCTACGAGCAGTACTTC	CASSEARAYEQYF
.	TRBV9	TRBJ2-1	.	TGTGCCAGCAGCGTAGATGTGGTCTCCTACAATGAGCAGTTCTTC	CASSVDVVSYNEQFF
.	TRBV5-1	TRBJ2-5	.	TGCGCCAGCAGACCTGGGGGACAAGAGACCCAGTACTTC	CASRPGGQETQYF